The 24 T cell receptor beta chains below were found in one sample sequenced in a study of cytomegalovirus exposure and HLA in healthy donors. This PCR relied on a set of 60 Vbeta primers and 13 Jbeta primers. Method: immunoSEQ multiplex PCR; TCRdb's copy keeps in-frame clones and lacks some. The data show 200,000 to 250,000 clones, 76% seen once. The sequenced sample consisted of PBMCs. Every receptor here comes from a man aged 18 to 35 in good health and CMV-seronegative.

This clone was detected a few times. The genes are TRBV7-9 and TRBJ2-7; 9 bases match TRBD1. CDR1 is SEHNR, CDR2 FQNEAQ, per germline (reference sequence). V trimming: 4 bases; J trimming: 7 bases; junction bases outside the gene matches: 11. The CDR3 runs 15 residues. This CDR3 is CASSSQTGGALEQYF. The CDR3 nucleotides read TGTGCCAGCAGCTCCCAGACAGGGGGGGCCCTTGAGCAGTACTTC.

The rearrangement links TRBV5-1 to TRBJ2-5; the match to TRBD1 covers 12 bases. The V segment lost 7 bases and the J segment 5 bases; nucleotides outside the gene matches: 15. The germline V gene has CDR1 SGHRS and CDR2 YFSETQ. The CDR3 contains 17 residues. The CDR3 reads CASGDRGLPSPVETQYF. The CDR3 region has the DNA TGCGCCAGCGGGGACAGGGGGCTCCCAAGCCCCGTGGAGACCCAGTACTTC.

The rearrangement joins TRBV18 to TRBJ1-1; D may be TRBD1 (5 bases). CDR3 size: 14 residues. Germline CDR1 is KGHSH and CDR2 is LQKENI. The V end was cut by 10 bases, the J end by 5 bases, with 20 bases between. CDR3 amino acids: CATTRTQGGTEAFF. The CDR3, as DNA: TGTGCCACTACTCGGACCCAGGGAGGGACTGAAGCTTTCTTT.

The chain has TRBV5-1 and TRBJ2-7; 10 nucleotides line up with TRBD2. Germline V gives CDR1 SGHRS, CDR2 YFSETQ. With 2 bases clipped from V and 5 bases from J, the junction kept 7 bases outside the gene matches. The CDR3 totals 15 residues. The CDR3 region is CASSFQREGHNEQYF. The DNA of the CDR3 is TGCGCCAGCAGCTTTCAGCGGGAGGGCCACAACGAGCAGTACTTC.

The chain is built from TRBV10-3 and TRBJ2-5; D is unresolved. V was trimmed by 2 bases and J by 1 base, leaving 8 bases between them. This CDR3 is 14 amino acids long. Germline V lookup: CDR1 ENHRY, CDR2 SYGVKD. This CDR3 is CAISEPQAQETQYF. The CDR3 region has the DNA TGTGCCATCAGTGAGCCGCAGGCCCAAGAGACCCAGTACTTC.

This chain joins TRBV9 and TRBJ2-1; no definite D call. The germline V gene has CDR1 SGDLS and CDR2 YYNGEE. This CDR3 contains 14 residues. V was trimmed by 3 bases and J by 3 bases, leaving 10 bases between them. CDR3 residues: CASSESFHYNEQFF. In DNA, the CDR3 is TGTGCCAGCAGCGAGAGCTTCCACTACAATGAGCAGTTCTTC.

This chain connects TRBV7-2 to TRBJ1-6; 7 positions match TRBD1. Per the germline V gene, CDR1 is SGHTA and CDR2 is FQGNSA. The V segment lost 1 base and the J segment 9 bases; nucleotides outside the gene matches: 6. The CDR3 is 15 residues long. CDR3 in amino acids: CASSLGQGGGSPLHF. The CDR3 DNA sequence: TGTGCCAGCAGCTTAGGACAGGGCGGAGGTTCACCCCTCCACTTT. Variable domain in full (rest from reference TRBV7-2 and TRBJ1-6): GAGVSQSPSNKVTEKGKDVELRCDPISGHTALYWYRQSLGQGLEFLIYFQGNSAPDKSGLPSDRFSAERTGGSVSTLTIQRTQQEDSAVYLCASSLGQGGGSPLHFGNGTRLTVT.

This chain joins TRBV12-5 and TRBJ2-1; TRBD2 matches at 7 bases. CDR3 length: 17 amino acids. Germline CDR1 LGHNT, CDR2 FRNRAP. V was pared by 7 bases and J by 2 bases, with 14 bases of the junction left unmatched. CDR3: CASEYRRGWDPYNEQFF. CDR3 sequence (DNA): TGTGCTAGTGAGTACCGGCGGGGGTGGGACCCCTACAATGAGCAGTTCTTC.

This chain connects TRBV15 to TRBJ1-4; no clear D. CDR1 is LNHNV and CDR2 is YYDKDF in the germline V gene (reference sequence). The CDR3 is 15 residues long. Between the trimmed V and J ends, which lost 0 bases and 3 bases, there was a span of 8 bases. DNA for the CDR3: TGTGCCACCAGCAGAGATCGAGGCTCTAATGAAAAACTGTTTTTT. Residues: CATSRDRGSNEKLFF.

This chain connects TRBV7-3 to TRBJ2-5; 7 bases align to TRBD2. CDR3 size: 14 residues. The germline gives CDR1 SGHTA, CDR2 FQGTGA. V gave up 2 bases and J gave up 4 bases; unmatched junction bases: 4. The CDR3 loop reads CASSLYGEGETQYF. The CDR3 DNA is TGTGCCAGCAGCTTATATGGGGAGGGAGAGACCCAGTACTTC.

The chain recombines TRBV20-1 with TRBJ2-2, with 7 bases fitting TRBD2. This CDR3 is built from 11 residues. J lost 7 bases, V lost 7 bases, and 3 bases had no gene match. Germline CDR1 reads DFQATT; CDR2 reads SNEGSKA (reference sequence). The CDR3 reads CSVGGIGELFF. In DNA, the CDR3 is TGCAGTGTGGGGGGGATCGGGGAGCTGTTTTTT.

The V and J genes are TRBV7-9 and TRBJ1-1; no clear D gene. V lost 9 bases and J lost 4, with 12 bases in between. This CDR3 has 12 amino acids. From germline, CDR1 is SEHNR and CDR2 FQNEAQ (reference sequence). CDR3 DNA sequence: TGTGCCAGTACCACCTCGGTCACTGAAGCTTTCTTT. This sequence encodes CASTTSVTEAFF. The full variable domain, completed using reference TRBV7-9 and TRBJ1-1, is DTGVSQNPRHKITKRGQNVTFRCDPISEHNRLYWYRQTLGQGPEFLTYFQNEAQLEKSRLLSDRFSAERPKGSFSTLEIQRTEQGDSAMYLCASTTSVTEAFFGQGTRLTVV.

The rearrangement joins TRBV19 to TRBJ2-3; the D is unclear. V lost 3 bases to trimming and J lost 6 bases, with 13 bases between them. The CDR3 spans 14 residues. CDR1 LNHDA and CDR2 SQIVND come from the germline V gene (reference sequence). This CDR3 is CASSMAQAGDTQYF. In DNA, the CDR3 is TGTGCCAGTAGTATGGCTCAGGCTGGCGATACGCAGTATTTT.

The V call is TRBV27, the J call TRBJ1-5; the D is unclear. This CDR3 is 15 amino acids long. Trimming removed 0 bases from V and 3 bases from J, with 9 bases in between. Germline-derived CDR1 and CDR2 are MNHEY and SMNVEV (reference sequence). For the CDR3, the DNA is TGTGCCAGCAGTTTATCGCAGTACTACAATCAGCCCCAGCATTTT. It specifies CASSLSQYYNQPQHF.

The chain is built from TRBV18 and TRBJ2-1; 7 bases line up with TRBD2. Germline lookup yields CDR1 KGHSH and CDR2 LQKENI. J gave up 3 bases and V 1 base, and 9 bases lay outside the gene matches. This CDR3 spans 17 amino acids. The CDR3 DNA follows: TGTGCCAGCTCACCACGGGCTAGCGGAGCCCTCTACAATGAGCAGTTCTTC. It translates to CASSPRASGALYNEQFF. The entire variable domain, with the rest obtained from reference TRBV18 and TRBJ2-1, is as follows: NAGVMQNPRHLVRRRGQEARLRCSPMKGHSHVYWYRQLPEEGLKFMVYLQKENIIDESGMPKERFSAEFPKEGPSILRIQQVVRGDSAAYFCASSPRASGALYNEQFFGPGTRLTVL.

The V call is TRBV7-8, the J call TRBJ1-2, with TRBD1 as a possible D gene (6 bases). V was cut by 2 bases and J by 8 bases, with 18 bases left in between. The germline V gene has CDR1 SGHVS and CDR2 FQNEAQ. The CDR3 covers 15 residues. CDR3 coding DNA: TGTGCCAGCAGCTTAAGGTTGGCAGGGGTTGAGGGCTACACCTTC. Translation: CASSLRLAGVEGYTF.

V usage is TRBV11-1 and J usage is TRBJ2-1, with TRBD1 as a possible D gene (5 bases). The CDR3 extends over 13 amino acids. CDR1 and CDR2 (germline): SGHAT, FQDESV (reference sequence). V lost 2 bases, J lost 6 bases, and 8 bases lay in between. The CDR3 sequence is CASSLTGANEQFF. Written as DNA, the CDR3 is TGTGCCAGCAGCTTAACTGGGGCCAATGAGCAGTTCTTC.

The chain carries TRBV27 and TRBJ2-7; 7 positions agree with TRBD1. After removal of 5 bases from V and 0 bases from J, the junction contained 13 bases not matched to a gene. The CDR3 sequence is 17 residues long. The germline V gene encodes CDR1 MNHEY and CDR2 SMNVEV (reference sequence). The CDR3 nucleotides read TGTGCCAGCAGTCCCTCTTTGGCAGGGGGTTTCTCCTACGAGCAGTACTTC. Encoded protein: CASSPSLAGGFSYEQYF.

Worth noting for this clone: An end of the junction differs from the germline gene, which may be a read error. Other DNA variants within this sample encode the same CDR3. This sequence joins TRBV5-4 and TRBJ1-1, with a weak D call TRBD1 (5 bases). There are 16 residues in the CDR3. Germline CDR1 and CDR2: SGHNT and YYREEE (reference sequence). The CDR3 reads CASSLLSFRGNTEAFF. As DNA, the CDR3 is TGTGCCAGCAGCTTGTTATCTTTTCGGGGGAACACTGAAGCTTTCTTC.

This clone was seen a handful of times. The chain carries TRBV28 and TRBJ2-7; 8 bases line up with TRBD2. With V trimmed by 4 bases and J by 2 bases, 10 bases remained unmatched. CDR1 is MDHEN and CDR2 is SYDVKM in the germline V gene. CDR3 length equals 16 residues. The CDR3 is CASSSTGGAVPYEQYF. The CDR3 DNA sequence: TGTGCCAGCAGTTCAACCGGGGGGGCAGTACCCTACGAGCAGTACTTC.

The chain recombines TRBV7-8 with TRBJ2-3; no clear D gene. CDR3 length equals 12 residues. Germline CDR1 is SGHVS and CDR2 is FQNEAQ. Trimming left V 3 bases short and J 4 bases short, with 5 bases between. As DNA, the CDR3 is TGTGCCAGCAGCTTTGTAGCAGATACGCAGTATTTT. Protein: CASSFVADTQYF.

This rearrangement joins TRBV6-6 to TRBJ1-5, with TRBD1 identical over 8 bases. The CDR3 length is 14 residues. After removal of 2 bases from V and 4 bases from J, the junction contained 1 base not matched to a gene. CDR1 is MNHNY and CDR2 is SVGAGI in the germline V gene (reference sequence). In nucleotides, the CDR3 is TGTGCCAGCAGTTACCAGGGGGCGAATCAGCCCCAGCATTTT. Its protein product is CASSYQGANQPQHF.

This clone has just a few counts. The chain has TRBV25-1 and TRBJ1-1; D unclear. The CDR3 totals 12 residues. Trimming shortened V by 3 bases and J by 4 bases, and 6 bases separated the two germline ends. Germline assignment: CDR1 MGHDK and CDR2 SYGVNS. CDR3 DNA: TGTGCCAGCAGTGAGCGGGGCACTGAAGCTTTCTTT. Protein sequence: CASSERGTEAFF. Drawing the rest from reference TRBV25-1 and TRBJ1-1, the complete variable domain is EADIYQTPRYLVIGTGKKITLECSQTMGHDKMYWYQQDPGMELHLIHYSYGVNSTEKGDLSSESTVSRIRTEHFPLTLESARPSHTSQYLCASSERGTEAFFGQGTRLTVV.

This chain joins TRBV5-1 and TRBJ1-4; 8 bases agree with TRBD1. The CDR3 length is 14 residues. The junction had 7 bases not matched to a gene; V was cut back by 4 bases and J by 8 bases. Germline-derived CDR1 and CDR2 are SGHRS and YFSETQ. CDR3 nucleotide sequence: TGCGCCAGCAGCCCGACAGGGGTGGACGAAAAACTGTTTTTT. It translates to CASSPTGVDEKLFF.